The 17 T cell receptor beta chains below all came from one sample that was sequenced in a study of shared clonotypes between healthy human individuals (dated by TCRdb to the early 2020s). The library came from the immunoSEQ multiplex PCR assay. In TCRdb, the immuneACCESS table is reduced to in-frame sequences with V and J assigned. These tables do not hold every clone; where another copy was compared, an unresolved V gene accounts for under half, and the others remain unexplained. Across this sample there are a few million clones, with more than 90% seen only once. Together, the top ten hold more than 0.12% of the sample. Sequencing was carried out using naive CD4+ T cells sorted from blood. The meaning of the sample's cell subset or site label: CD45RA+ positively selected. These receptors were taken from a man aged 18 to 29 in good health.

This clone appeared once. The rearrangement links TRBV19 to TRBJ1-4; maybe TRBD1 (6 bases). This CDR3 has 14 amino acids. CDR1 and CDR2 (germline): LNHDA, SQIVND (reference sequence). Trimming pared 3 bases from V and 5 bases from J, leaving 10 bases between. In DNA, the CDR3 is TGTGCCAGTAGTATCGGGGGGGCGAATGAAAAACTGTTTTTT. It encodes CASSIGGANEKLFF.

This clone was observed a single time. The rearrangement uses TRBV11-2 and TRBJ1-1; tentative D call: TRBD1 (6 bases). The CDR3 is made up of 13 amino acids. V dropped 4 bases and J dropped 4 bases, with 10 bases sitting between them. Germline CDR1 is SGHAT and CDR2 is FQNNGV. CDR3 protein: CASSSQGSTEAFF. CDR3 DNA sequence: TGTGCCAGCAGCTCACAGGGCTCCACTGAAGCTTTCTTT.

In its sample, this clone was seen many times. Other DNA sequences within the sample encode an identical CDR3. The rearrangement joins TRBV20-1 to TRBJ1-5; D remains unclear. V was clipped by 6 bases and J by 1 base, with 4 bases between them. CDR1 is DFQATT, CDR2 SNEGSKA, per germline (reference sequence). CDR3 length: 11 amino acids. DNA of the CDR3: TGCAGTGCGGGGAGCAATCAGCCCCAGCATTTT. Its translation: CSAGSNQPQHF.

Written as DNA, the CDR3 is TGTGCCAGCAGCCATAGCGGGACAGGGAACAATTCACCCCTCCACTTT. Translated, it gives CASSHSGTGNNSPLHF. This rearrangement joins TRBV11-2 to TRBJ1-6; 9 bases are a match to TRBD1. V lost 5 bases to trimming and J lost 7 bases; unmatched junction nucleotides: 9. The germline CDR1 and CDR2 sequences are SGHAT and FQNNGV. The length of the CDR3 is 16 residues. Together with reference TRBV11-2 and TRBJ1-6, the CDR3 gives the full variable domain: EAGVAQSPRYKIIEKRQSVAFWCNPISGHATLYWYQQILGQGPKLLIQFQNNGVVDDSQLPKDRFSAERLKGVDSTLKIQPAKLEDSAVYLCASSHSGTGNNSPLHFGNGTRLTVT.

V usage is TRBV6-5 and J usage is TRBJ2-7; D call uncertain. Germline values: CDR1 MNHEY, CDR2 SVGAGI. The CDR3 is 14 residues long. V shed 5 bases and J shed 3 bases, with 14 bases lying between them. CDR3 in amino acids: CASSIAPNGYEQYF. CDR3 bases: TGTGCCAGCAGTATAGCCCCGAATGGCTACGAGCAGTACTTC.

The chain employs TRBV30 and TRBJ2-2; D ambiguous. The germline V and J ends were trimmed by 0 bases and 7 bases, with 9 bases remaining between them. Germline CDR1 GTSNPN, CDR2 SVGIG (reference sequence). This CDR3 region has 13 residues. CDR3 nucleotide sequence: TGTGCCTGGAGTGTAAGATTTCTCGGGGAGCTGTTTTTT. It encodes CAWSVRFLGELFF.

CDR3: CASSETRTNEKLFF. CDR3 DNA sequence: TGTGCCAGCAGTGAAACGAGGACTAATGAAAAACTGTTTTTT. V is TRBV6-1 and J is TRBJ1-4; D is undetermined. V gave up 2 bases and J gave up 2 bases, with 6 bases separating them. Germline V CDR1 and CDR2: MNHNS, SASEGT. The CDR3 is 14 amino acids.

A single count supports this clone. The V call is TRBV6-6, the J call TRBJ2-7; D unresolved. Trimming removed 5 bases at V and 7 bases at J, with 12 bases between. This CDR3 spans 12 amino acids. Germline assignment: CDR1 MNHNY and CDR2 SVGAGI (reference sequence). DNA for the CDR3: TGTGCCAGCAGTCTAACCACGAATGAGCAGTACTTC. This encodes CASSLTTNEQYF.

The V call is TRBV6-5, the J call TRBJ2-5; D gene unclear. Trimming removed 4 bases at V and 9 bases at J, with 15 bases between. The CDR3 consists of 13 residues. Germline CDR1 and CDR2: MNHEY and SVGAGI. The CDR3 bases are TGTGCCAGCAGTTTGGACCCGAATATCGCCCAGTACTTC. Residues: CASSLDPNIAQYF.

The chain recombines TRBV7-2 with TRBJ2-3; D unresolved. The CDR3 totals 13 residues. V dropped 3 bases and J dropped 6 bases, with 10 bases sitting between them. The germline CDR1 and CDR2 sequences are SGHTA and FQGNSA. The CDR3 DNA reads TGTGCCAGCAGCTTGTACCTCGAGGATACGCAGTATTTT. Protein product: CASSLYLEDTQYF.

The J gene is TRBJ1-5, the V gene TRBV28; D may be TRBD1 (6 bases). Trimming cost V 1 base and J 2 bases, with 12 bases left between them. The V gene's germline CDR1 is MDHEN and CDR2 SYDVKM. The CDR3 is 16 residues long. In DNA form, the CDR3 reads TGTGCCAGCAGTTTATTCCCAGGGGTCGGCAATCAGCCCCAGCATTTT. This gives the protein CASSLFPGVGNQPQHF.

The genes are TRBV27 and TRBJ2-7; the D gene is possibly TRBD1 (5 bases). There are 11 residues in the CDR3. V lost 5 bases and J lost 5, with 7 bases in between. Germline CDR1 MNHEY, CDR2 SMNVEV (reference sequence). The CDR3 loop reads CASSAGNEQYF. CDR3 nucleotides: TGTGCCAGCAGTGCAGGGAACGAGCAGTACTTC.

Only one count was recorded for this clone. The chain carries TRBV5-6 and TRBJ2-7; 8 nucleotides match TRBD1. Trimming cost V 4 bases and J 3 bases; bases outside gene matches: 9. Germline assignment: CDR1 SGHDT and CDR2 YYEEEE. The CDR3 is 15 amino acids. The CDR3 sequence: CASSGGGQVRYEQYF. The CDR3 region has the DNA TGTGCCAGCAGCGGAGGGGGACAGGTACGCTACGAGCAGTACTTC.

This rearrangement joins TRBV5-1 to TRBJ2-1, with 7 bases aligning to TRBD1. The CDR3 spans 14 residues. Germline V lookup: CDR1 SGHRS, CDR2 YFSETQ. The ends lost 2 bases at V and 10 bases at J; junction bases unmatched: 9. CDR3 DNA: TGCGCCAGCAGCTTATTGGCCCAGGGGGAGGAGCAGTTCTTC. Its translation is CASSLLAQGEEQFF.

This clone was seen only once. This chain uses TRBV7-8 with TRBJ1-6; maybe TRBD1 (6 bases). Trimming cost V 4 bases and J 10 bases, with 14 bases left between them. CDR3 length: 14 residues. Germline V CDR1 and CDR2: SGHVS, FQNEAQ. Written as DNA, the CDR3 is TGTGCCAGCAGCTACGGACAGCGGATCTCACCCCTCCACTTT. This codes for CASSYGQRISPLHF. The full variable domain, with the rest looked up from reference TRBV7-8 and TRBJ1-6, is GAGVSQSPRYKVAKRGQDVALRCDPISGHVSLFWYQQALGQGPEFLTYFQNEAQLDKSGLPSDRFFAERPEGSVSTLKIQRTQQEDSAVYLCASSYGQRISPLHFGNGTRLTVT.

The V and J genes are TRBV11-2 and TRBJ2-5; TRBD2 aligns across 14 bases. The CDR3 has 16 residues. After removal of 4 bases from V and 0 bases from J, the junction contained 1 base not matched to a gene. CDR1 and CDR2 from the germline V gene are SGHAT and FQNNGV. DNA for the CDR3: TGTGCCAGCAGCTGGGGACTAGCGGGGGACCAAGAGACCCAGTACTTC. Its protein is CASSWGLAGDQETQYF. Full variable domain (rest looked up from reference TRBV11-2 and TRBJ2-5): EAGVAQSPRYKIIEKRQSVAFWCNPISGHATLYWYQQILGQGPKLLIQFQNNGVVDDSQLPKDRFSAERLKGVDSTLKIQPAKLEDSAVYLCASSWGLAGDQETQYFGPGTRLLVL.

This rearrangement joins TRBV2 to TRBJ2-1; 7 bases fit TRBD2. Germline V gene sequence: CDR1 SNHLY, CDR2 FYNNEI. Germline trimming cut 6 bases from V and 10 bases from J; bases unmatched to any gene: 9. The CDR3 runs to 13 residues. This CDR3 is CASRGLLAGEQFF. CDR3 bases: TGTGCCAGCAGGGGACTATTGGCCGGGGAGCAGTTCTTC.